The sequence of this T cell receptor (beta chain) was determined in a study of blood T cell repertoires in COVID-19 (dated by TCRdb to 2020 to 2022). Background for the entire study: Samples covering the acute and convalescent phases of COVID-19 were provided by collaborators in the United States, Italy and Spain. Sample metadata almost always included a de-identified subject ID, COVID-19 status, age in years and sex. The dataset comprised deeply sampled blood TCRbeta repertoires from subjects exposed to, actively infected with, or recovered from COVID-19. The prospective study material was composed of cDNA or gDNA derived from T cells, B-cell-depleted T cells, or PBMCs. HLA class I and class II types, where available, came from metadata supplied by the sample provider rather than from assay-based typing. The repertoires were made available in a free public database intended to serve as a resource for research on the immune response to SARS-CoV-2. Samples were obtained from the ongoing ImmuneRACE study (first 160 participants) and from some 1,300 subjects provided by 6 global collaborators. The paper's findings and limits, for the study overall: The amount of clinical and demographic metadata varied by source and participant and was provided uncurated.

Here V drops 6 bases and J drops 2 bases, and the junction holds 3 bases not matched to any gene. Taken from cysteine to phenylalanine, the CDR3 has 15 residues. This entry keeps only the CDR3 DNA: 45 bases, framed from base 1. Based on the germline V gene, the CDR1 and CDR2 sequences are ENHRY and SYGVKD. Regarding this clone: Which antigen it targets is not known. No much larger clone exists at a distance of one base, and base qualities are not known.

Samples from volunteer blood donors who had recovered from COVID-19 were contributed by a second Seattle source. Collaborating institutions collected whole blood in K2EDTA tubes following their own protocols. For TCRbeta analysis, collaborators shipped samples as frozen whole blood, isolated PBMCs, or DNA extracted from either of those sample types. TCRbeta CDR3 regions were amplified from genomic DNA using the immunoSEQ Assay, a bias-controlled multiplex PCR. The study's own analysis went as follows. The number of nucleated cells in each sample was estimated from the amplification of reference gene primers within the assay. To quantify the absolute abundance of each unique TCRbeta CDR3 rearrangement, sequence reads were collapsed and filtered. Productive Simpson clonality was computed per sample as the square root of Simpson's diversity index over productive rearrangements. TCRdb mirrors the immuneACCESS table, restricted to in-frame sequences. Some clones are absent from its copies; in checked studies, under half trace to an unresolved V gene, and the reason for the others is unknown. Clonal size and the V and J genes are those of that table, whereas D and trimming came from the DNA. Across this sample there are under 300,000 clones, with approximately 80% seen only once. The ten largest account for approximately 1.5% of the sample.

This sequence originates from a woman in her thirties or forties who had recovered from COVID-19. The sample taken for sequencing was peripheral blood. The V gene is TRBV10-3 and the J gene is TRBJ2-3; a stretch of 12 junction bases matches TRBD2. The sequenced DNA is TGTGCCATCAGCGGACTAGCGGGGAACACAGATACGCAGTATTTT. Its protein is CAISGLAGNTDTQYF.